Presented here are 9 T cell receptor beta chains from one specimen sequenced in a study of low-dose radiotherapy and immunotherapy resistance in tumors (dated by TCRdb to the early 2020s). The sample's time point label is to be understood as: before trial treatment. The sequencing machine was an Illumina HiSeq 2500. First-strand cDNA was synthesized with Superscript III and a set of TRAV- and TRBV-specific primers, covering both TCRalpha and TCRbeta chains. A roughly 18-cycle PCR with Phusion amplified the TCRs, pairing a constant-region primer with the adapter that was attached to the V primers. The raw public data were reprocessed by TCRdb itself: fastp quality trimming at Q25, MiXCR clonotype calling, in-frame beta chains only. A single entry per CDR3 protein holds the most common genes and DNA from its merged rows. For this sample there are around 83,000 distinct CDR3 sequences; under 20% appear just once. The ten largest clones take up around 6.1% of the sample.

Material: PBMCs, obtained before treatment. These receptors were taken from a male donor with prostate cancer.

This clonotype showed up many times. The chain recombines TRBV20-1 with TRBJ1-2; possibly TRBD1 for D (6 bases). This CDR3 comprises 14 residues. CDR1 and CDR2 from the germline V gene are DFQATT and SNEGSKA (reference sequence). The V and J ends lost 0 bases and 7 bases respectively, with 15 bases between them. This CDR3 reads CSARDPLGGLGYTF. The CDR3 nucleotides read TGCAGTGCTAGAGACCCCCTAGGGGGTCTTGGCTACACCTTC.

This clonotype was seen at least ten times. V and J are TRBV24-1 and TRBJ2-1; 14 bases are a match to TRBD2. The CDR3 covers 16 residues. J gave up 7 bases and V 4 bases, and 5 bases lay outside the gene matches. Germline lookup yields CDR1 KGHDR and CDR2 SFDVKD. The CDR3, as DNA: TGTGCCACCAGTGACCGACTAGCGGGGGGGACGAATGAGCAGTTCTTC. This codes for CATSDRLAGGTNEQFF.

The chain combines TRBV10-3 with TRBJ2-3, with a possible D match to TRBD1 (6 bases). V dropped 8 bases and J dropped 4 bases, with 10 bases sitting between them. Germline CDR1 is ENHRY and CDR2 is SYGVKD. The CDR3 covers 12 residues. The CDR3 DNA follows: TGTGCCATCGGGGGCAACGCAGATACGCAGTATTTT. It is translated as CAIGGNADTQYF.

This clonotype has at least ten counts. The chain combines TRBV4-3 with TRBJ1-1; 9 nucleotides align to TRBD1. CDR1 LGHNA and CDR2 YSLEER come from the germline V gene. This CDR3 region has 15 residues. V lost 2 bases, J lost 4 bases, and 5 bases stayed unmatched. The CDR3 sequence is CASSQNPDRGTEAFF. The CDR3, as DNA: TGCGCCAGCAGCCAAAACCCGGACAGGGGCACTGAAGCTTTCTTT.

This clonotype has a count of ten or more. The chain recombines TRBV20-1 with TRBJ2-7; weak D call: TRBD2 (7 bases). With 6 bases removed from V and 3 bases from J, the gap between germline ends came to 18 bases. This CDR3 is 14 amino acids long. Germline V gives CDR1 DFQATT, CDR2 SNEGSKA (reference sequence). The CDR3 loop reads CSAPLGGANYEQYF. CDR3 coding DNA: TGCAGTGCACCCCTGGGGGGGGCCAACTACGAGCAGTACTTC.

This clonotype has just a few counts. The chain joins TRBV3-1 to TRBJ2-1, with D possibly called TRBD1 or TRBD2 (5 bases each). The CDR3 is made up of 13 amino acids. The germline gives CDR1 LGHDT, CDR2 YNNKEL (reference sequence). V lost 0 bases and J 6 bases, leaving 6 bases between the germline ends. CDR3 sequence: CASSQDGGNEQFF. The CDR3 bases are TGTGCCAGCAGCCAAGATGGGGGCAATGAGCAGTTCTTC.

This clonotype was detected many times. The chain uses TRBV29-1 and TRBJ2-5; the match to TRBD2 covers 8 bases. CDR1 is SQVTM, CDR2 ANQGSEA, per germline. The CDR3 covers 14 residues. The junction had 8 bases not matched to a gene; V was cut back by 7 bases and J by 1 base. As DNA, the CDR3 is TGCAGCGCACAGACTAGCGTGGCCCAAGAGACCCAGTACTTC. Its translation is CSAQTSVAQETQYF.

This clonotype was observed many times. DNA of the CDR3: TGCAGTGCTGGTAAAACAGGGGGCCTTCAGCCCCAGCATTTT. Its translation is CSAGKTGGLQPQHF. The J gene is TRBJ1-5, the V gene TRBV20-1; 9 nucleotides agree with TRBD1. In germline, CDR1 is DFQATT, CDR2 SNEGSKA (reference sequence). The CDR3 is 14 amino acids. J gave up 6 bases and V 5 bases, and 8 bases lay outside the gene matches.

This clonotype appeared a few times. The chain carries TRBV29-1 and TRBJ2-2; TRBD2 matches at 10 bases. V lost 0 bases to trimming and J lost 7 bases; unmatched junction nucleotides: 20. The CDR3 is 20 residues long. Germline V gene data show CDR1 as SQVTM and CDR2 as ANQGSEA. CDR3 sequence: CSVEDLLYDQREGAHGELFF. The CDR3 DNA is TGCAGCGTTGAAGATCTGTTGTATGATCAGCGGGAGGGGGCTCACGGGGAGCTGTTTTTT.